This T cell receptor (beta chain) was identified in a study of cytomegalovirus exposure and HLA in healthy donors. Germline V gene lookup returns CDR1 MGHRA and CDR2 YSYEKL. This CDR3 is built from 15 residues. The junction had 8 bases not matched to a gene; V was cut back by 7 bases and J by 4 bases. Primers for the PCR totalled 60 Vbeta and 13 Jbeta. Generated by immunoSEQ multiplex PCR, the TCRdb table keeps only in-frame clones and is missing some. The sample contains nearly 110,000 clones, roughly 73% of which appear only once. This clone turned up a few times. Its target is not known. Study-wide results and limits: Productive status was seen about 87% or about 30% of the time for most TCR beta V segments in an earlier analysis.

This TCR was recovered from a man aged 35 to 55 in good health and CMV-seronegative. The sequencing input was PBMCs. This rearrangement joins TRBV4-1 to TRBJ2-2, with 8 positions matching TRBD1. CDR3 region: CASTTSTGGTGELFF. The CDR3 DNA sequence: TGCGCCAGCACCACTTCTACAGGGGGCACCGGGGAGCTGTTTTTT.